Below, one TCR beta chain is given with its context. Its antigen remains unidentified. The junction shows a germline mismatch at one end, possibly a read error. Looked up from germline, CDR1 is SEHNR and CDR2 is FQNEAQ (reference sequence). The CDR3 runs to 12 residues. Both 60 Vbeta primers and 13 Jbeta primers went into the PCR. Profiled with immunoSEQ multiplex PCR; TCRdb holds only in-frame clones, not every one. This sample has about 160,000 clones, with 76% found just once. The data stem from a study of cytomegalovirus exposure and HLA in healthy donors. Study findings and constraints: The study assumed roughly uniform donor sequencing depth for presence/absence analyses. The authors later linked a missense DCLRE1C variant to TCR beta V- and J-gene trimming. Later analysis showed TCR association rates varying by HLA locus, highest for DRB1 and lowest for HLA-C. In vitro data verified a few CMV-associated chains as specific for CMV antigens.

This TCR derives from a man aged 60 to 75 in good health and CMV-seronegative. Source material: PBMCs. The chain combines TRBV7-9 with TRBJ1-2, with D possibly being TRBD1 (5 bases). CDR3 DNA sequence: TGTTCCAGCAGCTTACAGGTGTCTGGCTACACCTTC. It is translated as CSSSLQVSGYTF.